The sample holds many counts of the clone carrying this T cell receptor (beta chain). Its antigen is currently unknown. The sample belongs to a study of beta chain features in type 1 diabetes. Study-wide findings and caveats: Type 1 diabetes patients had moderately but significantly shorter TCRB CDR3s in all four CD4+ subsets.

Every bit of the isolated RNA underwent reverse transcription, so sequencing read expressed TCRB transcripts. TCRdb's copy holds only in-frame clones and misses some; the assay was immunoSEQ multiplex PCR. Of about 320,000 clones in the sample, roughly 15% were seen once. J lost 4 bases, V lost 4 bases, and 10 bases had no gene match. Germline V lookup: CDR1 SQVTM, CDR2 ANQGSEA. The CDR3 is 15 amino acids. This chain joins TRBV29-1 and TRBJ2-4, with 7 positions matching TRBD1. This clonotype was sampled from a man aged 25-45 years in good health. The sample consisted of central memory CD4+ T cells from blood. The CDR3 sequence is CSVVKAGTAKNIQYF. The CDR3 DNA follows: TGCAGCGTTGTGAAAGCTGGGACAGCAAAAAACATTCAGTACTTC.